This T cell receptor beta chain was sequenced for a study of T cells in Graves' hyperthyroidism and ophthalmopathy. On this clonotype itself: Antigen specificity is unknown.

Germline values: CDR1 SNHLY, CDR2 FYNNEI. CDR3 length: 15 amino acids. The J segment lost 0 bases and the V segment lost 7 bases, leaving 5 bases of the junction unmatched. Amplification targeted TCR beta CDR3 regions from RNA transcripts. With the HTBI primer set, the TCR CDR3 went through a first round of RT-PCR. TCRdb independently ran MiXCR on the multiplex PCR reads; one entry per CDR3 protein. The sample records 500,000 to 800,000 distinct CDR3 sequences, 45% being singletons. The study left out patients who had uncontrolled infection, other autoimmune disease, pregnancy or lactation. Together with thyroid ultrasound, orbital computed tomography, serum thyroxine and TRAb, clinical symptoms were used for diagnoses. Study findings and constraints: The authors' 13 V-J model separated ophthalmopathy from stable hyperthyroidism. Model output signaled ophthalmopathy a median around 6.9 months ahead of onset.

Sample: peripheral blood or thyroid tissue (not recorded which). The clonotype was recovered from an adult man with Graves' disease, either hyperthyroidism or ophthalmopathy (not recorded which). The gene calls are TRBV2 and TRBJ1-5; 8 nucleotides match TRBD1. The CDR3 coding sequence is TGTGCCAGCACACAGGGGGTTTATAGCAATCAGCCCCAGCATTTT. This gives the protein CASTQGVYSNQPQHF.